The sequence of this T cell receptor (beta chain) was determined in a study of CD8+ T cells in alopecia areata. Overall study results and limits: Lesional tissue from the scalp (especially in alopecia totalis/universalis) showed higher clonality than normal scalp.

V dropped 5 bases and J dropped 4; count of bases not matched to a gene: 6. Germline-derived CDR1 and CDR2 are MNHEY and SMNVEV (reference sequence). The CDR3 length is 15 residues. Sequencing templates came from extracted RNA that was reverse transcribed into cDNA. TCRdb's copy holds only in-frame clones and misses some; the assay was immunoSEQ multiplex PCR. The table shows around 200,000 clones, with roughly 53% occurring only once. As to treatment: oral pan-JAK inhibitor, 5-10 mg twice daily. Of note for this clone: Its target is unknown.

Specimen: CD8+ T cells sorted from blood, collected at week 24, from a patient treated with tofacitinib. The chain has TRBV27 and TRBJ2-7; TRBD1 agrees at 12 bases. This TCR was recovered from a human donor with alopecia areata. DNA for the CDR3: TGTGCCAGCAGTCCCGGGACAGGGGGCTTTTACGAGCAGTACTTC. Its translation is CASSPGTGGFYEQYF.